The TCR beta chain described here comes from a study of regulatory T cells in long-lasting Graves disease. Findings and caveats of the study: Persistent cases favored TRBV28, TRBJ1-2 and TRBJ2-5. Peripheral blood was the sole material, not thyroid tissue.

With iRepertoire HTBI primers and Arm-PCR of CDR3 regions, TCR beta libraries were built. TCRdb recomputed calls from the multiplex PCR reads with MiXCR, one row per CDR3 protein. The data contain a few hundred thousand distinct CDR3 sequences, 12% to 15% of them singletons. The time point is: newly diagnosed GD, antithyroid drugs for less than 3 months. After RNA was extracted from PBMCs, the TCR library was made from it. V lost 2 bases to trimming and J lost 1 base; unmatched junction nucleotides: 6. The CDR3 has 16 amino acids. The germline gives CDR1 MNHEY, CDR2 SVGEGT. This clonotype showed up many times. Its antigen is not identified. The same sample was also used in a study of T cells in Graves' hyperthyroidism and ophthalmopathy.

The sequence came from a woman between 50 and 59 years old with Graves disease. Here the sequenced sample was peripheral blood mononuclear cells (PBMCs), taken at new diagnosis, from a patient treated with antithyroid drugs. This rearrangement joins TRBV6-2 or TRBV6-3 to TRBJ2-7, with 9 nucleotides matching TRBD1. The CDR3 here is CASSYHRGPGSYEQYF. CDR3 in DNA: TGTGCCAGCAGTTACCACAGGGGGCCGGGATCCTACGAGCAGTACTTC.